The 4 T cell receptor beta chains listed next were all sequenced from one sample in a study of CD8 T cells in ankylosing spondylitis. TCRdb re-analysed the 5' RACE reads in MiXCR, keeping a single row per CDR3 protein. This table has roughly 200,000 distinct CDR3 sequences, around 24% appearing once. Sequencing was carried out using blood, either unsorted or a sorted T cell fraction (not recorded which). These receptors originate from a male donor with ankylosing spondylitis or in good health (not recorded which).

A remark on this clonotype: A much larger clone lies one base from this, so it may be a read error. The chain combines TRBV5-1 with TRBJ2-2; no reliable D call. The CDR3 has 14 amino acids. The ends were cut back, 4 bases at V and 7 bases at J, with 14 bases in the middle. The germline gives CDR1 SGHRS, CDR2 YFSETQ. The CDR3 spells CASSLSGSGGELFF. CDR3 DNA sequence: TGCGCCAGCAGCCTCTCGGGTAGTGGCGGGGAGCTGTTTTTT.

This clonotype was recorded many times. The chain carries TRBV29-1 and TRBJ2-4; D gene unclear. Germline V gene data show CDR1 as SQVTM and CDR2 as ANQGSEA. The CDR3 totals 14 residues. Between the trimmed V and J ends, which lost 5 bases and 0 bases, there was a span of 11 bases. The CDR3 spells CSVCNDVAKNIQYF. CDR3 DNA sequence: TGCAGCGTTTGTAACGATGTAGCCAAAAACATTCAGTACTTC.

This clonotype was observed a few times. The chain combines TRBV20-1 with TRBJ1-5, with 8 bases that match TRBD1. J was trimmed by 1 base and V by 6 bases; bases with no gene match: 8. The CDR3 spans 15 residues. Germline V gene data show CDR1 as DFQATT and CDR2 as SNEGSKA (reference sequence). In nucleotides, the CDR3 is TGCAGTGCCACCCCACAGGGGGAAAGCAATCAGCCCCAGCATTTT. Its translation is CSATPQGESNQPQHF.

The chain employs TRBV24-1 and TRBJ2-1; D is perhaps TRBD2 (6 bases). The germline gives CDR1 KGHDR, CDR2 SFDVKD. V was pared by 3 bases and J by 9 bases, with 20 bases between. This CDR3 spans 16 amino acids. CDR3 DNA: TGTGCCACCAGTGATCCTTCGGAGGGGCCCTGGCGTGAGCAGTTCTTC. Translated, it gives CATSDPSEGPWREQFF.